A few counts support the clone carrying this TCR beta chain. The antigen remains unidentified. The table came from immunoSEQ multiplex PCR; TCRdb's copy has only in-frame clones and leaves some out. The sample records fewer than 80,000 clones, approximately 92% being singletons. This sample was included in a study of OX40 agonist ivuxolimab in advanced cancers. Study context: Previous treatment with anti-PD-1, anti-PD-L1 or anti-CTLA-4 therapy was allowed; about 37% had received some.

In germline, CDR1 is SGHVS, CDR2 FNYEAQ. CDR3 length: 11 residues. V lost 5 bases to trimming and J lost 5 bases, with 6 bases between them. Findings and caveats of the study: At 0.1 to 3.0 mg/kg and by week 6, CD4+ and CD8+ T cells in the blood had expanded clonally. CD8+ T cells averaged more expanded clones than CD4+.

The chain has TRBV7-6 and TRBJ1-1; D is uncertain. The specimen comprised CD4+ or CD8+ T cells sorted from blood, sampled in a trial of the OX40 agonist ivuxolimab. The receptor was isolated from an adult with an advanced solid tumor such as melanoma, head and neck, liver or kidney cancer. The CDR3, as DNA: TGTGCCAGCAGCGATGGGACTGAAGCTTTCTTT. Encoded protein: CASSDGTEAFF.